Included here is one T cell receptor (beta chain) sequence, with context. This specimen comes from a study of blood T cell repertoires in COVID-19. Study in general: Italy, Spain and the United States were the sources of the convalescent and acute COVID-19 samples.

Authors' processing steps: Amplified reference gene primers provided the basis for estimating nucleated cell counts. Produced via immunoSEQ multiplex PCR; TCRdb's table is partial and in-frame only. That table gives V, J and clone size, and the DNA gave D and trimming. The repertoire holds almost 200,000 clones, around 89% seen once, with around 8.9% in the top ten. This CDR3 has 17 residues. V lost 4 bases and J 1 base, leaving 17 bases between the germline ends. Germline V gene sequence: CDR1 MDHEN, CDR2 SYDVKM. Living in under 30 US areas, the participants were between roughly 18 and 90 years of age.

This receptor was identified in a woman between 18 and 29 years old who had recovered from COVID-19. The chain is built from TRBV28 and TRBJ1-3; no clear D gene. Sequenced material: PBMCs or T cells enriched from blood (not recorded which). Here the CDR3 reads CASSSGSYFESGNTIYF. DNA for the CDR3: TGTGCCAGCAGTTCAGGCTCGTATTTTGAATCTGGAAACACCATATATTTT.